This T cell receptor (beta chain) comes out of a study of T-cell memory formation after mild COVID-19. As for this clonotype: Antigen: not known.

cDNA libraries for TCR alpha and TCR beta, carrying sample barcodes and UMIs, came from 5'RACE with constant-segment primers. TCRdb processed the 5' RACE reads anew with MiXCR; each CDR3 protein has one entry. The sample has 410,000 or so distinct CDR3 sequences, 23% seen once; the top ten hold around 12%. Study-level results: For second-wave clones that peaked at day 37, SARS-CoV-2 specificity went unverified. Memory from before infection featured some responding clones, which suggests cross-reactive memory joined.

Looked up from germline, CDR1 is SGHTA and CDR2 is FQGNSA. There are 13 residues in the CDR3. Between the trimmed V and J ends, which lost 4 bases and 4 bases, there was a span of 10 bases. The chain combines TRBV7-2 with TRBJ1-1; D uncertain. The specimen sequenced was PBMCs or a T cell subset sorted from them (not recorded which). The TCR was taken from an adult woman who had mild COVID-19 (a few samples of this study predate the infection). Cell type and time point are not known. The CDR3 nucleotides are TGTGCCAGCAGCTGGCGACTGTTCACTGAAGCTTTCTTT. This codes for CASSWRLFTEAFF.